This T cell receptor (beta chain) emerged from a study of blood T cells in healthy people across ages. Trimming shortened V by 4 bases and J by 4 bases, and 12 bases separated the two germline ends. Germline values: CDR1 SGHRS, CDR2 YFSETQ. The CDR3 length is 13 residues. This clonotype was picked up many times. As yet, its antigen is unknown. Study-wide results and caveats: As naive T cell percentage varied, TCR beta diversity correlated strongly with it. Roughly linear age-related decline in beta diversity appeared, significant by age about 40. Naive CD4+ cells and diversity were both higher in long-lived donors than in aged donors.

Using a J-beta primer mix together with a sample-barcoded 5' primer, a second PCR was run for roughly 6 to 12 cycles. Each cDNA molecule carried a tag from a template-switch adaptor that contained 12 random nucleotides. TCRdb independently ran MiXCR on the 5' RACE reads; one entry per CDR3 protein. The sample has about 2 million distinct CDR3 sequences; around 50% are singletons. The sequence came from a woman between 35 and 50 years old in good health. The specimen was blood. The rearrangement joins TRBV5-1 to TRBJ2-7; unclear D gene. CDR3 loop: CASSHTAGYEQYF. DNA for the CDR3: TGCGCCAGCAGCCATACAGCCGGGTACGAGCAGTACTTC.